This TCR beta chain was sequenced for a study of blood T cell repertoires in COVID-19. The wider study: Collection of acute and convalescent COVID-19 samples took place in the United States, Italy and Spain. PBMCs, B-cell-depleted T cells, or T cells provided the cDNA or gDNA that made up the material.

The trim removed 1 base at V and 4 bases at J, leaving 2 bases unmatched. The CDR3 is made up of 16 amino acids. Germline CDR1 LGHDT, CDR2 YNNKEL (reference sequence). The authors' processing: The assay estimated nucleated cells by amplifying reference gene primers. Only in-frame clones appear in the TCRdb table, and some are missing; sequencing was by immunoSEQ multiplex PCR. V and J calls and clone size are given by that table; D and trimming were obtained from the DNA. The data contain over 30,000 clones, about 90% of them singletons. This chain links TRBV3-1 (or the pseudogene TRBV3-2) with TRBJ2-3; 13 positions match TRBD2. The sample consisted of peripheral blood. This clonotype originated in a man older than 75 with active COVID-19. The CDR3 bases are TGTGCCAGCAGCCAAGTACTAGCGGGAGGGTCAGATACGCAGTATTTT. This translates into CASSQVLAGGSDTQYF.